The 8 T cell receptor beta chains below come from one sample, sequenced in a study of T cells in Graves' hyperthyroidism and ophthalmopathy. RNA transcripts yielded amplified TCR beta CDR3 regions. The HTBI primer set drove a first-round RT-PCR of the TCR CDR3. Using its own MiXCR run on the multiplex PCR reads, TCRdb lists one record per CDR3 protein. The profile shows about 250,000 distinct CDR3 sequences, roughly 20% of them singletons. The sequenced sample was blood. These receptors were taken from a young man with Graves' ophthalmopathy.

This chain links TRBV27 with TRBJ2-5; 8 nucleotides line up with TRBD1. The trim removed 7 bases at V and 5 bases at J, leaving 6 bases unmatched. This CDR3 has 13 residues. The V gene's germline CDR1 is MNHEY and CDR2 SMNVEV (reference sequence). Here the CDR3 DNA reads TGTGCCAGCACGACAGGGGCTGGGGAGACCCAGTACTTC. Its translation is CASTTGAGETQYF.

The chain couples TRBV14 to TRBJ1-2; 9 positions match TRBD1. V trimming: 0 bases; J trimming: 8 bases; junction bases outside the gene matches: 10. CDR1 and CDR2 from the germline V gene are SGHDN and FVKESK. The CDR3 length is 16 residues. CDR3 bases: TGTGCCAGCAGCCAAGAGCTGGGGACAGGGATTCGAGGCTACACCTTC. Translating gives CASSQELGTGIRGYTF. The whole variable domain, filled in from reference TRBV14 and TRBJ1-2, reads EAGVTQFPSHSVIEKGQTVTLRCDPISGHDNLYWYRRVMGKEIKFLLHFVKESKQDESGMPNNRFLAERTGGTYSTLKVQPAELEDSGVYFCASSQELGTGIRGYTFGSGTRLTVV.

This clonotype was observed many times. V gene TRBV11-2 combines with J gene TRBJ2-2, with TRBD2 identical over 7 bases. Germline assignment: CDR1 SGHAT and CDR2 FQNNGV. The CDR3 is 15 residues long. V shed 1 base, J shed 6 bases, and the junction held 5 bases outside the gene matches. CDR3 region: CASSLVLGGAGELFF. CDR3 nucleotides: TGTGCCAGCAGCTTAGTTCTGGGAGGGGCCGGGGAGCTGTTTTTT.

This clonotype was seen repeatedly, ten times or more. The chain recombines TRBV20-1 with TRBJ1-6; D remains unclear. V dropped 1 base and J dropped 6 bases, with 4 bases sitting between them. The length of the CDR3 is 12 residues. Germline V CDR1 and CDR2: DFQATT, SNEGSKA (reference sequence). CDR3 DNA sequence: TGCAGTGCTAGAGCCGCTAATTCACCCCTCCACTTT. This translates into CSARAANSPLHF.

This clonotype has at least ten counts. Here the CDR3 DNA reads TGCGCCAGCAGCTTGCCTGCACGCAGGGATTCCCCCGATGGCTACACCTTC. Translating gives CASSLPARRDSPDGYTF. The chain couples TRBV5-1 to TRBJ1-2; TRBD1 is a possible D gene (5 bases). Germline CDR1 reads SGHRS; CDR2 reads YFSETQ. V dropped 1 base and J dropped 6 bases, with 22 bases sitting between them. This CDR3 is built from 17 residues. Based on the CDR3 plus reference TRBV5-1 and TRBJ1-2, the full variable domain is KAGVTQTPRYLIKTRGQQVTLSCSPISGHRSVSWYQQTPGQGLQFLFEYFSETQRNKGNFPGRFSGRQFSNSRSEMNVSTLELGDSALYLCASSLPARRDSPDGYTFGSGTRLTVV.

This clonotype was counted between two and nine times. V gene TRBV28 combines with J gene TRBJ1-1; possible D gene TRBD1, 6 bases. The V end was cut by 10 bases, the J end by 4 bases, with 19 bases between. Germline CDR1 and CDR2: MDHEN and SYDVKM. CDR3 length: 14 residues. For the CDR3, the DNA is TGTGCCACCATCAAAACCCCAGGGGCCACTGAAGCTTTCTTT. This encodes CATIKTPGATEAFF.

In this sample, this clonotype turned up a few times. This rearrangement joins TRBV11-2 to TRBJ1-3; D gene uncertain. Trimming pared 0 bases from V and 1 base from J, leaving 4 bases between. This CDR3 is 14 amino acids long. CDR1 SGHAT and CDR2 FQNNGV come from the germline V gene. In nucleotides, the CDR3 is TGTGCCAGCAGCTTAGACAGGTCTGGAAACACCATATATTTT. Protein: CASSLDRSGNTIYF.

There are many counts of this clonotype. The chain has TRBV11-2 and TRBJ2-1, with TRBD1 identical over 7 bases. CDR3 length equals 13 residues. V dropped 4 bases and J dropped 10; count of bases not matched to a gene: 7. Germline CDR1 reads SGHAT; CDR2 reads FQNNGV. CDR3 loop: CASSSNPRGEQFF. CDR3 bases: TGTGCCAGCAGCTCAAATCCCAGGGGGGAGCAGTTCTTC.